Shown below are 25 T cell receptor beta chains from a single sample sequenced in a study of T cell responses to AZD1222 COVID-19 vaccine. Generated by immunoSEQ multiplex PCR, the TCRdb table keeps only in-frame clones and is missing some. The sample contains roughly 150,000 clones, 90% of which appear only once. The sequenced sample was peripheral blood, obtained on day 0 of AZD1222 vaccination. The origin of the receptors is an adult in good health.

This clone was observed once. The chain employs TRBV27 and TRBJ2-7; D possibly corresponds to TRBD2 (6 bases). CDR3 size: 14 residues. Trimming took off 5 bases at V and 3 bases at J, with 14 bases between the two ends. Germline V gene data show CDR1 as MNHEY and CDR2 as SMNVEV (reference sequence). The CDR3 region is CASSPGLTIYEQYF. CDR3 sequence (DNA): TGTGCCAGCAGTCCGGGACTCACAATCTACGAGCAGTACTTC.

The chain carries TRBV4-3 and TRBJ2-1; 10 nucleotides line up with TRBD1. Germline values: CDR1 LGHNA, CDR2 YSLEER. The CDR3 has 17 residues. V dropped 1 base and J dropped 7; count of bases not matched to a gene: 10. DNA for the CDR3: TGCGCCAGCAGCCAAGCTTTAAGACAGGGGGCGCGGAATGAGCAGTTCTTC. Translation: CASSQALRQGARNEQFF.

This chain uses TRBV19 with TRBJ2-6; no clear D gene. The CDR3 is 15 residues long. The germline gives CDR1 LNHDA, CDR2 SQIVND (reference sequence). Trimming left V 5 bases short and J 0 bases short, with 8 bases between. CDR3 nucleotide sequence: TGTGCCAGTAGTCCGTCCCTCTCTGGGGCCAACGTCCTGACTTTC. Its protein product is CASSPSLSGANVLTF.

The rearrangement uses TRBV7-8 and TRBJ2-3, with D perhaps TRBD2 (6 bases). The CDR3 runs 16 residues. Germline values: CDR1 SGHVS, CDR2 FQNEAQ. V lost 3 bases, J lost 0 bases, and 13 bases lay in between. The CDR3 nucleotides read TGTGCCAGCAGCTTTTATGACGGGAGAAGCACAGATACGCAGTATTTT. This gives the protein CASSFYDGRSTDTQYF.

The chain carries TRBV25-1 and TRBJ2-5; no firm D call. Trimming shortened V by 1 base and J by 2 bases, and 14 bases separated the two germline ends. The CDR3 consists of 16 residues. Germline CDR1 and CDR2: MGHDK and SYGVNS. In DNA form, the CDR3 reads TGTGCCAGCAGTGAATCCCGACATAATTGGCAAGAGACCCAGTACTTC. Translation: CASSESRHNWQETQYF. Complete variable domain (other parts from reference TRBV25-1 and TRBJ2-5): EADIYQTPRYLVIGTGKKITLECSQTMGHDKMYWYQQDPGMELHLIHYSYGVNSTEKGDLSSESTVSRIRTEHFPLTLESARPSHTSQYLCASSESRHNWQETQYFGPGTRLLVL.

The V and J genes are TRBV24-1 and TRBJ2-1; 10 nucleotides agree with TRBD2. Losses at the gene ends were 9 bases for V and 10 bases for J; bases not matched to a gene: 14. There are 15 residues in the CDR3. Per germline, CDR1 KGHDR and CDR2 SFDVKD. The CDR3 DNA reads TGTGCCACCCGGACGGGTAGCGGGAGGTTCGGAGAGCAGTTCTTC. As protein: CATRTGSGRFGEQFF.

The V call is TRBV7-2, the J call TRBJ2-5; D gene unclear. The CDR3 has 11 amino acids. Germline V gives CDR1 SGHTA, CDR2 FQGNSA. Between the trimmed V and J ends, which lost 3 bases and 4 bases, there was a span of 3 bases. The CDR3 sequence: CASSFGETQYF. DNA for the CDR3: TGTGCCAGCAGCTTTGGAGAGACCCAGTACTTC.

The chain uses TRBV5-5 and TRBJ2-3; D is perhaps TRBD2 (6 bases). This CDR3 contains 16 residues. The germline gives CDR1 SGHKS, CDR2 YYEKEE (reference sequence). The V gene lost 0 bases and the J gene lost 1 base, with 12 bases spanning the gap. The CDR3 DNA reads TGTGCCAGCAGCTTGGCCCTAGCGATGGGCACAGATACGCAGTATTTT. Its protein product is CASSLALAMGTDTQYF. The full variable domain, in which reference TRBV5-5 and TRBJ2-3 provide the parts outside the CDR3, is DAGVTQSPTHLIKTRGQQVTLRCSPISGHKSVSWYQQVLGQGPQFIFQYYEKEERGRGNFPDRFSARQFPNYSSELNVNALLLGDSALYLCASSLALAMGTDTQYFGPGTRLTVL.

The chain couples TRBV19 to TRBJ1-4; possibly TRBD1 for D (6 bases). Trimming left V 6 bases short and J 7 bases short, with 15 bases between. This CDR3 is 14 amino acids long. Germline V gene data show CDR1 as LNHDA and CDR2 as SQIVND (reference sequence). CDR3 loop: CASSLQGRGEKLFF. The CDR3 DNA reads TGTGCCAGTAGCTTACAGGGTCGCGGTGAAAAACTGTTTTTT.

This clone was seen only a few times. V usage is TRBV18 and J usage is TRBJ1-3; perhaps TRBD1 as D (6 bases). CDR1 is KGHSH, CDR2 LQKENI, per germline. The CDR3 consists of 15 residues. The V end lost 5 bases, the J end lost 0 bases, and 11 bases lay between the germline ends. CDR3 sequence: CASSELQGSGNTIYF. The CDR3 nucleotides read TGTGCCAGCTCAGAATTACAGGGCTCTGGAAACACCATATATTTT.

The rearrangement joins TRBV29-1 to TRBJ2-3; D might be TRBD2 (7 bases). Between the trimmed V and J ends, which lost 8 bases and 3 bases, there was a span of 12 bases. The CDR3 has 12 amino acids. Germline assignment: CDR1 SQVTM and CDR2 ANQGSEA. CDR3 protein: CSSRGATDTQYF. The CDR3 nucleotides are TGCAGCTCTCGGGGGGCGACAGATACGCAGTATTTT.

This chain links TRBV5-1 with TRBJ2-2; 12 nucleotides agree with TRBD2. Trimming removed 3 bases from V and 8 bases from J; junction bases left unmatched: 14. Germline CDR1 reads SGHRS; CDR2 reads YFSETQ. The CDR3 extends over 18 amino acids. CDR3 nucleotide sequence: TGCGCCAGCAGCTCCCAAGACCTAGCGGGAGGGCCGAGTGGGGAGCTGTTTTTT. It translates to CASSSQDLAGGPSGELFF. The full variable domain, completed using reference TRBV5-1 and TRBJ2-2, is KAGVTQTPRYLIKTRGQQVTLSCSPISGHRSVSWYQQTPGQGLQFLFEYFSETQRNKGNFPGRFSGRQFSNSRSEMNVSTLELGDSALYLCASSSQDLAGGPSGELFFGEGSRLTVL.

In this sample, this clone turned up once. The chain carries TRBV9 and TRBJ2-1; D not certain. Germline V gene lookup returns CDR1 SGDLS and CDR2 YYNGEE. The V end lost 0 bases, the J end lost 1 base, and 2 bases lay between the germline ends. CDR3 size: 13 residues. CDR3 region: CASSVASYNEQFF. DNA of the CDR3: TGTGCCAGCAGCGTAGCATCCTACAATGAGCAGTTCTTC.

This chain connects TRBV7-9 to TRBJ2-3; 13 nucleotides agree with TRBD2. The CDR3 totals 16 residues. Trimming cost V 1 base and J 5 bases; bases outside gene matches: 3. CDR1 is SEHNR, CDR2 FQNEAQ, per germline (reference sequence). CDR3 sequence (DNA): TGTGCCAGCAGCTTAGGGCGGACTAGCGGGAGAGATACGCAGTATTTT. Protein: CASSLGRTSGRDTQYF.

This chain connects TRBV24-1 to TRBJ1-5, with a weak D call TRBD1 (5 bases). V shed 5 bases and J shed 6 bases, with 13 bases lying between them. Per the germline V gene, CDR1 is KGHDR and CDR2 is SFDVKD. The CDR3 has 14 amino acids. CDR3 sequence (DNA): TGTGCCACCAGTGTTGTAGGGGTTTCTCAGCCCCAGCATTTT. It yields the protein CATSVVGVSQPQHF.

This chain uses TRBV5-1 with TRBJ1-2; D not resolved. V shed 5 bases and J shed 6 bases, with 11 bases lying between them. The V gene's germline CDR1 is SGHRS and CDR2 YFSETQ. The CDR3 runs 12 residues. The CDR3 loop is CASSQDGNGYTF. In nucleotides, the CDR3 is TGCGCCAGCAGTCAGGATGGGAATGGCTACACCTTC. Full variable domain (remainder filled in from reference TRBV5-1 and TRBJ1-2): KAGVTQTPRYLIKTRGQQVTLSCSPISGHRSVSWYQQTPGQGLQFLFEYFSETQRNKGNFPGRFSGRQFSNSRSEMNVSTLELGDSALYLCASSQDGNGYTFGSGTRLTVV.

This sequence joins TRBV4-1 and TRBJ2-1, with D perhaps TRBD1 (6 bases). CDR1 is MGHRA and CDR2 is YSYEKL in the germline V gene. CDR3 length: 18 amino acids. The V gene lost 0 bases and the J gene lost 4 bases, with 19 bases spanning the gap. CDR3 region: CASSQEFGPIGGYNEQFF. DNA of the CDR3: TGCGCCAGCAGCCAAGAGTTTGGGCCAATAGGGGGATACAATGAGCAGTTCTTC.

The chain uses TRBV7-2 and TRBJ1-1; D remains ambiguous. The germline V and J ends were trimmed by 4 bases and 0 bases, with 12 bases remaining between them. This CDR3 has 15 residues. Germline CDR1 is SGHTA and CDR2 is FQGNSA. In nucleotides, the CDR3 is TGTGCCAGCAGCTCAGAGCTCTTCTTGAACACTGAAGCTTTCTTT. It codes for CASSSELFLNTEAFF.

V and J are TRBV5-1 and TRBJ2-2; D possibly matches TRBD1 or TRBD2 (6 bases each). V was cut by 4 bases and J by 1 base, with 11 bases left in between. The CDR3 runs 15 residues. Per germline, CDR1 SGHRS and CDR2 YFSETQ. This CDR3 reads CASSRGTQNTGELFF. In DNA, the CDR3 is TGCGCCAGCAGCCGGGGGACACAGAACACCGGGGAGCTGTTTTTT.

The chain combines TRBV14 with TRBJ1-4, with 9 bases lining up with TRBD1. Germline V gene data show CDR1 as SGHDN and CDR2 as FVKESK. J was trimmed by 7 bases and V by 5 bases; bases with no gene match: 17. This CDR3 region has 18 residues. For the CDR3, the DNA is TGTGCCAGCAGCTCAACCCGGGACAGGGATTGGTCTGCTGAAAAACTGTTTTTT. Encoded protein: CASSSTRDRDWSAEKLFF.

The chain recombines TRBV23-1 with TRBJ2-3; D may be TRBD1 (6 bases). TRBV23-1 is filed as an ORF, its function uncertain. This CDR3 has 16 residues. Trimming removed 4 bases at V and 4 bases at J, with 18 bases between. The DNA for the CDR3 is TGCGCCAGCAGTCTAACGGGCAGGGGAATCCCAGATACGCAGTATTTT. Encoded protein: CASSLTGRGIPDTQYF.

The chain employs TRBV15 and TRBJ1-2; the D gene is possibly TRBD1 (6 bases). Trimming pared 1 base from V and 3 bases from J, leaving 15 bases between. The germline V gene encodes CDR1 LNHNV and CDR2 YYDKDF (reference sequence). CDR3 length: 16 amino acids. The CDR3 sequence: CATSRAKFGQYYGYTF. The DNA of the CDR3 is TGTGCCACCAGCAGAGCCAAATTCGGACAGTACTATGGCTACACCTTC.

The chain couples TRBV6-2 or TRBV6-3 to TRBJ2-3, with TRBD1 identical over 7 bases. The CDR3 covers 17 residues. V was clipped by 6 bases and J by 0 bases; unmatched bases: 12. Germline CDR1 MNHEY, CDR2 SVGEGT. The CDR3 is CASSLGTALPSTDTQYF. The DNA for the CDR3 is TGTGCCAGCAGCCTCGGGACAGCGCTACCTAGCACAGATACGCAGTATTTT.

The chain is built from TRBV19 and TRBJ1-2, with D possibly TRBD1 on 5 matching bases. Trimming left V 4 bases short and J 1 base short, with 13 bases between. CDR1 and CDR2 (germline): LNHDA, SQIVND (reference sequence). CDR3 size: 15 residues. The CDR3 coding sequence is TGTGCCAGTAGTACTCTCCCGGGGGGTAACTATGGCTACACCTTC. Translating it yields CASSTLPGGNYGYTF.

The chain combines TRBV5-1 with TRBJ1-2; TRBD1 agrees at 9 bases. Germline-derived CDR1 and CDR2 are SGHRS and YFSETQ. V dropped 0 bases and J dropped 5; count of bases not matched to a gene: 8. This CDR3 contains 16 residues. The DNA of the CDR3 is TGCGCCAGCAGCTTGGACATGACAGGGGGTGAATATGGCTACACCTTC. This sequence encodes CASSLDMTGGEYGYTF. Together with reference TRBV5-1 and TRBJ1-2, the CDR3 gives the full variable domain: KAGVTQTPRYLIKTRGQQVTLSCSPISGHRSVSWYQQTPGQGLQFLFEYFSETQRNKGNFPGRFSGRQFSNSRSEMNVSTLELGDSALYLCASSLDMTGGEYGYTFGSGTRLTVV.